The 16 T cell receptor beta chains in this list originate from one sample, sequenced in a study of radiation and T cells in renal cell carcinoma. The assay was immunoSEQ multiplex PCR, and TCRdb's table has in-frame clones only and misses some. The profile shows about 150,000 clones, over 80% of them singletons. Time point indicated: blood 2 weeks post-SBRT. Treatment indicated: 15 Gy SBRT to primary tumor, nephrectomy 4 weeks later. Sequenced material: blood, taken from a patient whose treatment included radiotherapy and nephrectomy. The receptors were gathered from a woman in her fifties or sixties with renal cell carcinoma.

The gene calls are TRBV19 and TRBJ2-2, with 8 bases fitting TRBD1. CDR1 is LNHDA, CDR2 SQIVND, per germline (reference sequence). This CDR3 is built from 15 residues. Unmatched junction bases numbered 8, after V lost 7 bases and J lost 4 bases. The CDR3 protein is CASTRTGTSTGELFF. The CDR3 nucleotides are TGTGCCAGTACCAGGACAGGGACGAGCACCGGGGAGCTGTTTTTT.

The rearrangement joins TRBV28 to TRBJ1-6, with no clear D. The germline V gene has CDR1 MDHEN and CDR2 SYDVKM. Trimming shortened V by 9 bases and J by 6 bases, and 15 bases separated the two germline ends. The CDR3 has 14 residues. CDR3 bases: TGTGCCAGTCTAGACGGATTAATTAATTCACCCCTCCACTTT. Translated: CASLDGLINSPLHF.

The rearrangement links TRBV6-4 to TRBJ2-3; TRBD2 matches at 10 bases. This CDR3 is built from 15 residues. V lost 4 bases and J lost 5; bases outside the gene matches: 6. Germline V CDR1 and CDR2: MRHNA, SNTAGT. DNA for the CDR3: TGTGCCAGCAGTGTGAGCGGGGGGGGTCTAGATACGCAGTATTTT. This sequence encodes CASSVSGGGLDTQYF.

The rearrangement links TRBV29-1 to TRBJ2-2; weak D call: TRBD2 (6 bases). The germline V gene encodes CDR1 SQVTM and CDR2 ANQGSEA. This CDR3 is 14 amino acids long. The chain's CDR3 is CSGNSGLNTGELFF. The CDR3 DNA reads TGCAGTGGAAATAGCGGATTGAACACCGGGGAGCTGTTTTTT.

The V call is TRBV29-1, the J call TRBJ1-4; TRBD1 matches at 7 bases. Losses at the gene ends were 4 bases for V and 8 bases for J; bases not matched to a gene: 10. Germline CDR1 SQVTM, CDR2 ANQGSEA. This CDR3 has 14 amino acids. The CDR3 coding sequence is TGCAGCGTTGCTTTGTCCCAAGGGGGCGAAAAACTGTTTTTT. Its protein product is CSVALSQGGEKLFF.

The chain carries TRBV29-1 and TRBJ2-3, with 8 nucleotides matching TRBD1. Germline trimming cut 7 bases from V and 2 bases from J; bases unmatched to any gene: 8. In germline, CDR1 is SQVTM, CDR2 ANQGSEA. This CDR3 spans 14 amino acids. CDR3 DNA: TGCAGCGGGGGGGACAGGCGGTTCACAGATACGCAGTATTTT. Translation: CSGGDRRFTDTQYF.

This clone was seen once. This rearrangement joins TRBV2 to TRBJ2-7, with D perhaps matching TRBD1 (6 bases). From germline, CDR1 is SNHLY and CDR2 FYNNEI. The CDR3 has 14 amino acids. Trimming pared 3 bases from V and 3 bases from J, leaving 12 bases between. This CDR3 is CASSEEQGGYEQYF. As DNA, the CDR3 is TGTGCCAGCAGTGAGGAACAGGGCGGCTACGAGCAGTACTTC.

Only one count was recorded for this clone. This sequence joins TRBV14 and TRBJ2-3; 12 bases match TRBD2. Germline values: CDR1 SGHDN, CDR2 FVKESK. Germline trimming cut 1 base from V and 5 bases from J; bases unmatched to any gene: 1. This CDR3 has 15 residues. CDR3 protein: CASSQVLAGGDTQYF. CDR3 in DNA: TGTGCCAGCAGCCAAGTACTAGCGGGGGGAGATACGCAGTATTTT.

The chain combines TRBV28 with TRBJ2-7; no firm D call. V was pared by 4 bases and J by 6 bases, with 10 bases between. The CDR3 extends over 12 amino acids. Per the germline V gene, CDR1 is MDHEN and CDR2 is SYDVKM. Here the CDR3 DNA reads TGTGCCAGCAGTTCTTCCCTAGGCGAGCAGTACTTC. Translating it yields CASSSSLGEQYF.

This clone was seen a handful of times. V is TRBV6-5 and J is TRBJ1-5; tentative D call: TRBD1 (6 bases). CDR1 is MNHEY, CDR2 SVGAGI, per germline. The CDR3 loop spans 14 amino acids. V lost 5 bases to trimming and J lost 6 bases, with 14 bases between them. The DNA for the CDR3 is TGTGCCAGCAGTGACCACAGGGCTGGTCAGCCCCAGCATTTT. Translated: CASSDHRAGQPQHF.

This clone was observed a handful of times. V gene TRBV5-6 combines with J gene TRBJ1-1, with unresolved D. V was trimmed by 4 bases and J by 1 base, leaving 17 bases between them. This CDR3 comprises 16 residues. CDR1 and CDR2 from the germline V gene are SGHDT and YYEEEE. This chain's CDR3 is CASSPMFGVTNTEAFF. The CDR3 DNA reads TGTGCCAGCAGCCCGATGTTCGGGGTGACGAACACTGAAGCTTTCTTT. The complete variable domain, with remaining parts taken from reference TRBV5-6 and TRBJ1-1, reads DAGVTQSPTHLIKTRGQQVTLRCSPKSGHDTVSWYQQALGQGPQFIFQYYEEEERQRGNFPDRFSGHQFPNYSSELNVNALLLGDSALYLCASSPMFGVTNTEAFFGQGTRLTVV.

The chain is built from TRBV18 and TRBJ1-1; no reliable D call. The CDR3 has 17 amino acids. The germline V gene encodes CDR1 KGHSH and CDR2 LQKENI. V was clipped by 3 bases and J by 6 bases, with 23 bases between them. Here the CDR3 DNA reads TGTGCCAGCTCACCGGGAGGAGCTAGGCGAGGGTTCGCTGAAGCTTTCTTT. This codes for CASSPGGARRGFAEAFF. Together with reference TRBV18 and TRBJ1-1, the CDR3 gives the full variable domain: NAGVMQNPRHLVRRRGQEARLRCSPMKGHSHVYWYRQLPEEGLKFMVYLQKENIIDESGMPKERFSAEFPKEGPSILRIQQVVRGDSAAYFCASSPGGARRGFAEAFFGQGTRLTVV.

J is TRBJ2-7 and V is TRBV4-1, with D possibly called TRBD1 or TRBD2 (5 bases each). V lost 2 bases and J 4 bases, leaving 12 bases between the germline ends. The CDR3 covers 14 residues. The V gene's germline CDR1 is MGHRA and CDR2 YSYEKL. The CDR3 sequence is CASSQTGPQYEQYF. CDR3 nucleotides: TGCGCCAGCAGCCAAACGGGACCGCAATACGAGCAGTACTTC.

The J gene is TRBJ2-7, the V gene TRBV19; 11 bases match TRBD1. CDR3 length equals 14 residues. Per germline, CDR1 LNHDA and CDR2 SQIVND (reference sequence). The V and J ends lost 3 bases and 5 bases, in that order; junction bases with no gene match: 3. DNA of the CDR3: TGTGCCAGTAGTATCGGGACAGGGGGACACGAGCAGTACTTC. Protein product: CASSIGTGGHEQYF.

A note on this clone: One end of the junction is discordant with germline, which a read error may explain. This chain uses TRBV13 with TRBJ2-5, with 7 bases lining up with TRBD1. Germline lookup yields CDR1 PRHDT and CDR2 FYEKMQ (reference sequence). The CDR3 consists of 12 residues. CDR3 DNA: TGTGCCAGCAGCAGGGGGCAAGGGACCCAGTACTTC. It specifies CASSRGQGTQYF.

V gene TRBV18 combines with J gene TRBJ1-1; D is perhaps TRBD1 (5 bases). The CDR3 loop spans 13 amino acids. CDR1 KGHSH and CDR2 LQKENI come from the germline V gene. Trimming removed 6 bases at V and 3 bases at J, with 11 bases between. This chain's CDR3 is CASSLDSYTEAFF. The CDR3 region has the DNA TGTGCCAGCTCCCTTGACAGTTACACTGAAGCTTTCTTT.